Included here is one T cell receptor beta chain sequence, with context. Looked up from germline, CDR1 is SGHRS and CDR2 is YFSETQ. This CDR3 comprises 12 residues. The source of the sample is a study of monozygotic twins with inflammatory bowel disease. TCRdb re-called the 5' RACE reads and shows each CDR3 protein once, DNA omitted. The table for this sample gives approximately 400,000 distinct CDR3 sequences. The TCR was taken from a human donor with ulcerative colitis or Crohn's disease, or a healthy co-twin of an affected twin (not recorded which). Specimen: blood. The J gene is TRBJ2-5, the V gene TRBV5-1. CDR3 sequence: CASSLGQETQYF.